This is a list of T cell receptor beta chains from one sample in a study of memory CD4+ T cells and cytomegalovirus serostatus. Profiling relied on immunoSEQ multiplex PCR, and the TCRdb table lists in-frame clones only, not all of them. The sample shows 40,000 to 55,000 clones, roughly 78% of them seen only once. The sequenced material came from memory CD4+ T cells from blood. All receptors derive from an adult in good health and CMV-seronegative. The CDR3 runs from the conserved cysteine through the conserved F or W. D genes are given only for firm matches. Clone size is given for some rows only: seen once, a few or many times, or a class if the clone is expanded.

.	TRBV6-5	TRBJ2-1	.	CASSYSRRESLNEQFF	TGTGCCAGCAGTTACTCGAGACGGGAGTCACTCAATGAGCAGTTCTTC
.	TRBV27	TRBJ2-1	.	CASSYWSKWFF	TGTGCCAGCAGTTACTGGTCTAAGTGGTTCTTC
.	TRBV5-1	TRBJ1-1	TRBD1	CASSAGTGGSRNTEAFF	TGCGCCAGCAGCGCCGGGACAGGGGGTTCGAGGAACACTGAAGCTTTCTTT
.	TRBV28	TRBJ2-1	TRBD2	CASSLPIAGGANEQFF	TGTGCCAGCAGTTTACCGATAGCGGGAGGAGCCAATGAGCAGTTCTTC
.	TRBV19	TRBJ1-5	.	CASSIGGLSNQPQHF	TGTGCCAGTAGTATAGGGGGGCTTAGCAATCAGCCCCAGCATTTT
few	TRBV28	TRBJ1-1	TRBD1	CASRLQRTGEAFF	TGTGCCAGCAGGCTCCAGCGGACAGGGGAAGCTTTCTTT
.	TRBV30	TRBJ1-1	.	CAWSVVSPGVAFF	TGTGCCTGGAGTGTAGTTTCGCCAGGGGTAGCTTTCTTT
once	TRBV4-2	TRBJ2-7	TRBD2	CASSQESTSGPYEQYF	TGTGCCAGCAGCCAAGAAAGTACTAGCGGTCCCTACGAGCAGTACTTC
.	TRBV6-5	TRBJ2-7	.	CASSYSPGTYEQYF	TGTGCCAGCAGTTACTCCCCAGGGACCTACGAGCAGTACTTC
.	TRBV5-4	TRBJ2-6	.	CASSLTGANVLTF	TGTGCCAGCAGCTTGACTGGGGCCAACGTCCTGACTTTC
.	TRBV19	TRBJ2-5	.	CASSPGGVVSGETQYF	TGTGCCAGTAGTCCGGGCGGGGTGGTCTCTGGAGAGACCCAGTACTTC